Shown below are 14 T cell receptor beta chains from a single sample sequenced in a study of OX40 agonist ivuxolimab in advanced cancers. The method was immunoSEQ multiplex PCR; TCRdb's version includes in-frame clones alone and lacks a portion of them. The table lists about 77,000 clones, roughly 91% of them singletons. The sample in question was CD4+ or CD8+ T cells sorted from blood, obtained in a trial of the OX40 agonist ivuxolimab. All receptors come from an adult with an advanced solid tumor such as melanoma, head and neck, liver or kidney cancer.

The V gene is TRBV5-6, the J gene TRBJ1-6; 10 positions agree with TRBD1. CDR3 length equals 19 residues. The J segment lost 0 bases and the V segment lost 4 bases, leaving 10 bases of the junction unmatched. Looked up from germline, CDR1 is SGHDT and CDR2 is YYEEEE. CDR3: CASSIRTGGLTSYNSPLHF. In DNA form, the CDR3 reads TGTGCCAGCAGCATCCGGACAGGGGGATTAACCTCCTATAATTCACCCCTCCACTTT.

This clone showed up just once. The gene calls are TRBV7-9 and TRBJ1-2; the D gene is possibly TRBD1 (6 bases). Germline lookup yields CDR1 SEHNR and CDR2 FQNEAQ (reference sequence). The V end was cut by 4 bases, the J end by 1 base, with 19 bases between. The CDR3 has 17 residues. The CDR3 region has the DNA TGTGCCAGCAGCTCCGCGGGGTCAGGGGATTATAACTATGGCTACACCTTC. Translation: CASSSAGSGDYNYGYTF.

The V gene is TRBV4-1, the J gene TRBJ2-1; 7 bases match TRBD2. This CDR3 has 13 amino acids. CDR1 is MGHRA, CDR2 YSYEKL, per germline. J was trimmed by 10 bases and V by 0 bases; bases with no gene match: 3. CDR3 region: CASSQEGGGEQFF. As DNA, the CDR3 is TGCGCCAGCAGCCAAGAGGGGGGGGGAGAGCAGTTCTTC.

The J gene is TRBJ1-2, the V gene TRBV6-1; 7 positions agree with TRBD1. The CDR3 sequence is 14 residues long. V shed 6 bases and J 7 bases; nucleotides not matched to a gene: 11. Germline V lookup: CDR1 MNHNS, CDR2 SASEGT. The CDR3 protein is CASSQTGKTTGYTF. The CDR3 DNA follows: TGTGCCAGCAGCCAGACAGGGAAAACGACTGGCTACACCTTC.

This clone was seen just once. V is TRBV28 and J is TRBJ1-2; no clear D gene. Germline V gives CDR1 MDHEN, CDR2 SYDVKM. Trimming pared 6 bases from V and 4 bases from J, leaving 15 bases between. This CDR3 is built from 14 residues. The CDR3 region has the DNA TGTGCCAGCAGCCCCAACGGGTGGGGCTATGGCTACACCTTC. Its translation: CASSPNGWGYGYTF.

This chain uses TRBV5-6 with TRBJ1-2; TRBD1 matches at 9 bases. The CDR3 sequence is 17 residues long. From germline, CDR1 is SGHDT and CDR2 YYEEEE. The V segment lost 0 bases and the J segment 4 bases; nucleotides outside the gene matches: 10. The CDR3 DNA reads TGTGCCAGCAGCTTGGAAGGGACAGGGACTAGAATCTATGGCTACACCTTC. This codes for CASSLEGTGTRIYGYTF.

This clone occurred a few times. The chain combines TRBV25-1 with TRBJ2-3, with D uncertain. Per germline, CDR1 MGHDK and CDR2 SYGVNS. The CDR3 spans 12 residues. V was shortened by 5 bases and J by 3 bases, with 6 bases between the two germline ends. CDR3 sequence (DNA): TGTGCCAGCAGTTATAAGACAGATACGCAGTATTTT. It specifies CASSYKTDTQYF. Drawing the rest from reference TRBV25-1 and TRBJ2-3, the complete variable domain is EADIYQTPRYLVIGTGKKITLECSQTMGHDKMYWYQQDPGMELHLIHYSYGVNSTEKGDLSSESTVSRIRTEHFPLTLESARPSHTSQYLCASSYKTDTQYFGPGTRLTVL.

This rearrangement joins TRBV5-6 to TRBJ2-1; 10 bases line up with TRBD1. This CDR3 region has 16 residues. Trimming removed 0 bases from V and 7 bases from J; junction bases left unmatched: 7. Germline V gene sequence: CDR1 SGHDT, CDR2 YYEEEE. The CDR3 loop reads CASSLVTRTGGNEQFF. The CDR3 DNA follows: TGTGCCAGCAGCTTGGTGACGCGGACAGGGGGAAATGAGCAGTTCTTC. Full variable domain (rest looked up from reference TRBV5-6 and TRBJ2-1): DAGVTQSPTHLIKTRGQQVTLRCSPKSGHDTVSWYQQALGQGPQFIFQYYEEEERQRGNFPDRFSGHQFPNYSSELNVNALLLGDSALYLCASSLVTRTGGNEQFFGPGTRLTVL.

This chain uses TRBV28 with TRBJ1-2; a weak D match, TRBD1 (5 bases). The CDR3 extends over 12 amino acids. Germline CDR1 reads MDHEN; CDR2 reads SYDVKM. V was trimmed by 5 bases and J by 5 bases, leaving 9 bases between them. The CDR3 DNA reads as TGTGCCAGCAGTAAATGGACATATGGCTACACCTTC. Translated, it gives CASSKWTYGYTF.

J is TRBJ2-5 and V is TRBV9; D is perhaps TRBD2 (7 bases). The CDR3 has 15 residues. Germline loops: CDR1 SGDLS, CDR2 YYNGEE. V lost 0 bases to trimming and J lost 2 bases, with 11 bases between them. CDR3 nucleotides: TGTGCCAGCAGCGTAGAGCGGGGACAACAAGAGACCCAGTACTTC. Translation gives CASSVERGQQETQYF.

V gene TRBV28 combines with J gene TRBJ2-7; TRBD1 matches at 8 bases. The CDR3 contains 13 residues. Germline lookup yields CDR1 MDHEN and CDR2 SYDVKM. V lost 7 bases to trimming and J lost 11 bases; unmatched junction nucleotides: 13. The CDR3 region has the DNA TGTGCCAGCAAGAACAGGGGGATCACATGGGAGTACTTC. Its protein product is CASKNRGITWEYF.

The genes are TRBV5-1 and TRBJ2-2, with D possibly matching TRBD1 (5 bases). Trimming left V 3 bases short and J 5 bases short, with 8 bases between. The CDR3 extends over 13 amino acids. Germline CDR1 reads SGHRS; CDR2 reads YFSETQ. CDR3 residues: CASSSPGTGELFF. The CDR3 region has the DNA TGCGCCAGCAGCTCCCCAGGGACCGGGGAGCTGTTTTTT.

This chain uses TRBV6-5 with TRBJ1-5; D possibly corresponds to TRBD1 (5 bases). CDR3 length: 13 amino acids. V lost 4 bases to trimming and J lost 6 bases, with 10 bases between them. The germline CDR1 and CDR2 sequences are MNHEY and SVGAGI. The CDR3 nucleotides read TGTGCCAGCAGTTCCAGGGAAGGTCAGCCCCAGCATTTT. Translating it yields CASSSREGQPQHF.

The chain carries TRBV2 and TRBJ2-7; 8 positions agree with TRBD1. This CDR3 is built from 13 residues. V was pared by 8 bases and J by 4 bases, with 7 bases of the junction left unmatched. Germline CDR1 and CDR2: SNHLY and FYNNEI. Here the CDR3 reads CASCQGAQYEQYF. In DNA, the CDR3 is TGTGCCAGCTGTCAGGGGGCTCAATACGAGCAGTACTTC.